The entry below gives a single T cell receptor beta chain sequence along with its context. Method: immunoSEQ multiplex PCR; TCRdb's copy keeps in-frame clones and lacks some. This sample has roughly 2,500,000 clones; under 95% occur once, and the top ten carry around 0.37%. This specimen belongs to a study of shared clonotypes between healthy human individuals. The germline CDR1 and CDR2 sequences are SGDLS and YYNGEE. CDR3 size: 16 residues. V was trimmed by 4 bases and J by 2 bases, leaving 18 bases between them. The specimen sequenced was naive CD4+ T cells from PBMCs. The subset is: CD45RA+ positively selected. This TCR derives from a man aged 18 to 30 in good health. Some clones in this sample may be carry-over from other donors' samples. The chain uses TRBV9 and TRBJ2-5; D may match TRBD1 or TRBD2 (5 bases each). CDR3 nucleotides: TGTGCCAGCAGCAAAGGGTTGGGGGTCCTACAAGAGACCCAGTACTTC. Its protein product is CASSKGLGVLQETQYF.